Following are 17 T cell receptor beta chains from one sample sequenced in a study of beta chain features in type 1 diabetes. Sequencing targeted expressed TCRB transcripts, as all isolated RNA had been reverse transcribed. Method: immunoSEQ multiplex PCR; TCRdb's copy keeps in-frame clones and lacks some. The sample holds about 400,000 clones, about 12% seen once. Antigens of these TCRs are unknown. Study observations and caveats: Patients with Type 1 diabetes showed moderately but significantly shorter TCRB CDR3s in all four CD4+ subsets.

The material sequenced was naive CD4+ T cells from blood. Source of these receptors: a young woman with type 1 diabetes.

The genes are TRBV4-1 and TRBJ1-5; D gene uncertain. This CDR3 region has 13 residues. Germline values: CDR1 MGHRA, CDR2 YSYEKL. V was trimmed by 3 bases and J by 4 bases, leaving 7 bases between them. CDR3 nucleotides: TGCGCCAGCAGCCAGGGCACTAATCAGCCCCAGCATTTT. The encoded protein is CASSQGTNQPQHF.

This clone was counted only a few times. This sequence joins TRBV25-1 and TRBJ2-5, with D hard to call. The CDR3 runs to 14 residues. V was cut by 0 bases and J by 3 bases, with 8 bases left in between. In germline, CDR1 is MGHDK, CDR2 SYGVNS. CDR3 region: CASSEYRDKETQYF. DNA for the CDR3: TGTGCCAGCAGTGAATATCGTGACAAAGAGACCCAGTACTTC.

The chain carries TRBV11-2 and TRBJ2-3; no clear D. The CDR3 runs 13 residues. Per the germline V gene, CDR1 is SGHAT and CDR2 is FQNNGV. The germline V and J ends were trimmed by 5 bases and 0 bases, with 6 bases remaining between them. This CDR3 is CASSPISTDTQYF. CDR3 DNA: TGTGCCAGCAGCCCTATTAGCACAGATACGCAGTATTTT.

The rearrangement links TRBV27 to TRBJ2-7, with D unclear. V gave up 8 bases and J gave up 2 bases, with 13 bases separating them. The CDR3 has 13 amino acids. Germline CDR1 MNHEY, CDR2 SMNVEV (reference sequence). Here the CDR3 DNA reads TGTGCCAGCCGGAGAGGCGAAGCCTACGAGCAGTACTTC. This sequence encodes CASRRGEAYEQYF.

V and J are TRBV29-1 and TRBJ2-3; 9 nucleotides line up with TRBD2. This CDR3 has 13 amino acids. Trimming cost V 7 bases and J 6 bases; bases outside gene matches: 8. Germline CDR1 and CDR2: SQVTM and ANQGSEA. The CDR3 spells CSEQSLAGDTQYF. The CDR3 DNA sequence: TGCAGCGAGCAGAGCCTAGCGGGGGATACGCAGTATTTT.

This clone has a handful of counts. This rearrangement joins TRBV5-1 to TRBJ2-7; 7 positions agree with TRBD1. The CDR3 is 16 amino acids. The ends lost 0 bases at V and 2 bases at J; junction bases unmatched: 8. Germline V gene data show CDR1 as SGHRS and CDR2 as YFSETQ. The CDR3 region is CASSLVGTDITYEQYF. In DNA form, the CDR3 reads TGCGCCAGCAGCTTGGTTGGGACAGACATAACCTACGAGCAGTACTTC. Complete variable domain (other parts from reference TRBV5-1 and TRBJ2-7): KAGVTQTPRYLIKTRGQQVTLSCSPISGHRSVSWYQQTPGQGLQFLFEYFSETQRNKGNFPGRFSGRQFSNSRSEMNVSTLELGDSALYLCASSLVGTDITYEQYFGPGTRLTVT.

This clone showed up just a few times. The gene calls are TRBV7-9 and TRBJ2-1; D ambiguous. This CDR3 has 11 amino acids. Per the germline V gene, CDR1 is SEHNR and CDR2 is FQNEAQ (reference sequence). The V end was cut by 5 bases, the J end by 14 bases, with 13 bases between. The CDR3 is CASSPKTEEFF. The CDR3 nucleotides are TGTGCCAGCAGCCCTAAGACCGAGGAGTTCTTC. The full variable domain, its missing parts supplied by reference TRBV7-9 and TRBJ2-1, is DTGVSQNPRHKITKRGQNVTFRCDPISEHNRLYWYRQTLGQGPEFLTYFQNEAQLEKSRLLSDRFSAERPKGSFSTLEIQRTEQGDSAMYLCASSPKTEEFFGPGTRLTVL.

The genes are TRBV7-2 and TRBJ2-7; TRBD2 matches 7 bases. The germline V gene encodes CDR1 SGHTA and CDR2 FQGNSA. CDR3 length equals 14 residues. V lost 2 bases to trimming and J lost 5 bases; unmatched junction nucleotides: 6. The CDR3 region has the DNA TGTGCCAGCAGCTTAACGGCGGGAGAACACGAGCAGTACTTC. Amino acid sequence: CASSLTAGEHEQYF.

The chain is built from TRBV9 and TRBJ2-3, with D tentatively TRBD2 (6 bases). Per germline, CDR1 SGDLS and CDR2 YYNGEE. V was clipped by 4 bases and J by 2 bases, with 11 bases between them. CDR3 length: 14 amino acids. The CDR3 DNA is TGTGCCAGCAGCCCGGGAGTCAACACAGATACGCAGTATTTT. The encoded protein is CASSPGVNTDTQYF.

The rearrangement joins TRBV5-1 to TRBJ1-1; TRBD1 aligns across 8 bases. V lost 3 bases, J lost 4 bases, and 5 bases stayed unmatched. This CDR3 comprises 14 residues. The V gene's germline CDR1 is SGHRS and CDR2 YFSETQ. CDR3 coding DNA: TGCGCCAGCAGCTCCCGACAGGGGAGCACTGAAGCTTTCTTT. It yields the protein CASSSRQGSTEAFF.

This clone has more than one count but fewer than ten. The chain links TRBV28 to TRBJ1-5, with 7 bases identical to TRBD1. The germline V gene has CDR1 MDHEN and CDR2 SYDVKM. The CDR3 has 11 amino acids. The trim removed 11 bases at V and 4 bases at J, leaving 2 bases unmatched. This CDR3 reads CAGGQNQPQHF. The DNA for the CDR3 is TGTGCCGGGGGACAGAATCAGCCCCAGCATTTT.

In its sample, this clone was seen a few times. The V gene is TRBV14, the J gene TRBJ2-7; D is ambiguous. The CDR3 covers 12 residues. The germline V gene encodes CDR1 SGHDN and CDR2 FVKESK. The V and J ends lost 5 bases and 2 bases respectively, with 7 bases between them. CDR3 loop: CASSVLPYEQYF. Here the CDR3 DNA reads TGTGCCAGCAGCGTACTCCCCTACGAGCAGTACTTC. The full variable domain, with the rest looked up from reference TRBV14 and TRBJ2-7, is EAGVTQFPSHSVIEKGQTVTLRCDPISGHDNLYWYRRVMGKEIKFLLHFVKESKQDESGMPNNRFLAERTGGTYSTLKVQPAELEDSGVYFCASSVLPYEQYFGPGTRLTVT.

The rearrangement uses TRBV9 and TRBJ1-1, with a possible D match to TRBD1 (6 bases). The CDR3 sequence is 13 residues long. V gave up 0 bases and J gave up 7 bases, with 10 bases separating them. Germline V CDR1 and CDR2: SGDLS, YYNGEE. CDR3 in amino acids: CASSVGTDSEAFF. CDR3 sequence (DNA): TGTGCCAGCAGCGTAGGGACGGACAGTGAAGCTTTCTTT.

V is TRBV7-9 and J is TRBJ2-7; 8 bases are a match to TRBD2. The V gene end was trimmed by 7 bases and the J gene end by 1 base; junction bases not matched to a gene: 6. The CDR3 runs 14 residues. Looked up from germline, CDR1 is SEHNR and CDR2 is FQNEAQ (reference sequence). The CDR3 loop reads CASTLGGRSYEQYF. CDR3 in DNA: TGTGCCAGCACCCTCGGCGGGAGGTCCTACGAGCAGTACTTC.

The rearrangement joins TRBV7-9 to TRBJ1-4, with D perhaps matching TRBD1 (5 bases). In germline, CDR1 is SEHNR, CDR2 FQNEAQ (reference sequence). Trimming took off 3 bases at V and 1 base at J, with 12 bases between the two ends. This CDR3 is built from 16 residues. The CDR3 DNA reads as TGTGCCAGCAGCTTTACAGGATCAGTAACTAATGAAAAACTGTTTTTT. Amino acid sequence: CASSFTGSVTNEKLFF. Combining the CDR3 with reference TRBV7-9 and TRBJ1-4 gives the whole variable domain DTGVSQNPRHKITKRGQNVTFRCDPISEHNRLYWYRQTLGQGPEFLTYFQNEAQLEKSRLLSDRFSAERPKGSFSTLEIQRTEQGDSAMYLCASSFTGSVTNEKLFFGSGTQLSVL.

Here the CDR3 DNA reads TGTGCCAGCAGTGTCTTTCCGGGGGTGGCCGGGGAGCTGTTTTTT. It yields the protein CASSVFPGVAGELFF. The chain uses TRBV6-4 and TRBJ2-2, with D possibly TRBD2 on 6 matching bases. From germline, CDR1 is MRHNA and CDR2 SNTAGT. V was pared by 4 bases and J by 6 bases, with 15 bases between. The CDR3 runs 15 residues.

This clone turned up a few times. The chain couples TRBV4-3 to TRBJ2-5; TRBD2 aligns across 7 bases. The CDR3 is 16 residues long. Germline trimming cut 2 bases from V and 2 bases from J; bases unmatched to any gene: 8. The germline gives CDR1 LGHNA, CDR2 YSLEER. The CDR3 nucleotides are TGCGCCAGCAGCCAACGATACGCGGGGGTGCAAGAGACCCAGTACTTC. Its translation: CASSQRYAGVQETQYF.